This TCR beta chain was sequenced during a study of cytomegalovirus exposure and HLA in healthy donors. Study observations and caveats: What was likely a sequencing artifact was a cluster of highly shared sequence variants. As a later analysis showed, a missense DCLRE1C variant was linked to trimming of TCR beta V- and J-genes. In most subjects, TCR beta sequences reportedly gave accurate predictions of HLA-A and HLA-B alleles.

With 60 Vbeta and 13 Jbeta primers, the PCR was carried out. Generated by immunoSEQ multiplex PCR, the TCRdb table keeps only in-frame clones and is missing some. The repertoire holds around 140,000 clones, around 77% seen once, with under 5% in the top ten. A remark on this clone: Its antigen is currently unknown.

CDR1 is LNHNV and CDR2 is YYDKDF in the germline V gene (reference sequence). V dropped 0 bases and J dropped 10 bases, with 6 bases sitting between them. This CDR3 is built from 11 residues. The sequencing sample was made of PBMCs. The sequence was obtained from a male donor in good health and CMV-seropositive. This sequence joins TRBV15 and TRBJ1-1; D gene uncertain. CDR3 sequence: CATSRDARAFF. CDR3 sequence (DNA): TGTGCCACCAGCAGAGATGCTAGAGCTTTCTTT.